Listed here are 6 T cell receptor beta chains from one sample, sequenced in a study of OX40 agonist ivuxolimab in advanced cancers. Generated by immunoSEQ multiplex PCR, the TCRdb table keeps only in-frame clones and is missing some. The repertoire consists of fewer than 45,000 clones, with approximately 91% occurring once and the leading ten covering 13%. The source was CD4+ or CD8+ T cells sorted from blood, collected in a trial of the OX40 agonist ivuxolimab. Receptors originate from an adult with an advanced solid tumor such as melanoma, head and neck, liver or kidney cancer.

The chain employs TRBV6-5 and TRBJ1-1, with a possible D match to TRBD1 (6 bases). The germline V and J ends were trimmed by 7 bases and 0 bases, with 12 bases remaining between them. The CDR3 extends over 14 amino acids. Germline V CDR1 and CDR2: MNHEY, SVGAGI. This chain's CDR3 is CASTLGQMNTEAFF. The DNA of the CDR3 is TGTGCCAGCACCCTCGGACAGATGAACACTGAAGCTTTCTTT.

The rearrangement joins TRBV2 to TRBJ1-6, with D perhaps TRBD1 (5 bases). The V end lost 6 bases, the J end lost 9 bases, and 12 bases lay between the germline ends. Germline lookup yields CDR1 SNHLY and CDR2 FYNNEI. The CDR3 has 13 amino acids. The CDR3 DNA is TGTGCCAGCAGGGGGGTGACCGGTTCACCCCTCCACTTT. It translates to CASRGVTGSPLHF. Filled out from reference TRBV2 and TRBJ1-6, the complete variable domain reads EPEVTQTPSHQVTQMGQEVILRCVPISNHLYFYWYRQILGQKVEFLVSFYNNEISEKSEIFDDQFSVERPDGSNFTLKIRSTKLEDSAMYFCASRGVTGSPLHFGNGTRLTVT.

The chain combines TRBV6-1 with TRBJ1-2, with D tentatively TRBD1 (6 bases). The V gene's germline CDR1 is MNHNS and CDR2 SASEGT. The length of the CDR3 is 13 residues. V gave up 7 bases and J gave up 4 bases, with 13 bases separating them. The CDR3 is CASTRQESYGYTF. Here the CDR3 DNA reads TGTGCCAGCACCCGACAGGAATCCTATGGCTACACCTTC.

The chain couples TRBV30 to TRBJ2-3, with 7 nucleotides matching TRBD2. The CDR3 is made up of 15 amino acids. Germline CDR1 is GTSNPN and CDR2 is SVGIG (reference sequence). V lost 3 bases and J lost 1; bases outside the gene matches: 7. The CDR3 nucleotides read TGTGCCTGGAGGGTGGGCGGGAGCGGCACAGATACGCAGTATTTT. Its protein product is CAWRVGGSGTDTQYF.

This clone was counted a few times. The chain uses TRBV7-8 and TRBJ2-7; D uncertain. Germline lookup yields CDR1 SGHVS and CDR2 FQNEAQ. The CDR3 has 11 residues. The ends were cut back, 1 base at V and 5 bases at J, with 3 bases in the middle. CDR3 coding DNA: TGTGCCAGCAGCTTAGTGCACGAGCAGTACTTC. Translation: CASSLVHEQYF. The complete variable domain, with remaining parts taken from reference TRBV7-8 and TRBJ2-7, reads GAGVSQSPRYKVAKRGQDVALRCDPISGHVSLFWYQQALGQGPEFLTYFQNEAQLDKSGLPSDRFFAERPEGSVSTLKIQRTQQEDSAVYLCASSLVHEQYFGPGTRLTVT.

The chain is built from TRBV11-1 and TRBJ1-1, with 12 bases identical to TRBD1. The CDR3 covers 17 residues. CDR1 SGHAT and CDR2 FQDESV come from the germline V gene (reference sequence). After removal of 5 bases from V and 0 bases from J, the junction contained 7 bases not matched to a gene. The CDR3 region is CASSRWDRGRMNTEAFF. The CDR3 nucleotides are TGTGCCAGCAGCCGTTGGGACAGGGGGCGCATGAACACTGAAGCTTTCTTT.